This TCR beta chain was obtained from a study of cytomegalovirus exposure and HLA in healthy donors. Use of 60 Vbeta and 13 Jbeta primers characterized the PCR. Original methodology: In a later analysis, of 84 million or so unique beta chains, roughly 11 million appeared in at least two donors. TCRdb's copy holds only in-frame clones and misses some; the assay was immunoSEQ multiplex PCR. V, J and clone size derive from that table, while D and trimming were established from the DNA sequence. This sample yields tens of thousands of clones, of which 55% to 75% are seen a single time; about a sixth belongs to the top ten. This clone was seen a handful of times. What it recognizes is unknown. General study points: Per a later analysis, HLA-associated TCR beta chains showed more clonal expansion than other, equally common TCR beta chains. Among immune exposure information, only CMV serostatus was available.

The sample taken for sequencing was PBMCs. The receptor was derived from a man between 40 and 49 years old in good health and CMV-seropositive.

Written as DNA, the CDR3 is TGTGCCAGCAGCGCAGGGCCGGGGAACACTGAAGCTTTCTTT. It translates to CASSAGPGNTEAFF. The chain is built from TRBV7-2 and TRBJ1-1, with D perhaps TRBD1 (5 bases). CDR1 SGHTA and CDR2 FQGNSA come from the germline V gene. The CDR3 is made up of 14 amino acids. Trimming removed 5 bases from V and 1 base from J, with 11 bases in between.